Here is one T cell receptor beta chain with its context. The sample belongs to a study of technical replicates of blood from a handful of donors. The repertoire was sequenced with immunoSEQ multiplex PCR; TCRdb's copy has only in-frame clones and lacks some. The sample lists about 83,000 clones, roughly 94% seen once, with 0.25% in the top ten. Germline values: CDR1 MNHNS, CDR2 SASEGT. Trimming removed 6 bases from V and 7 bases from J, with 7 bases in between. The CDR3 extends over 11 amino acids. The TCR comes from a human donor in good health. V is TRBV6-1 and J is TRBJ2-1; unclear D gene. Sequenced material: T cells isolated from PBMCs. The CDR3 reads CASRSQNEQFF. CDR3 coding DNA: TGTGCCAGCAGGTCCCAAAATGAGCAGTTCTTC.